This TCR beta chain was captured in a study of cytotoxic CD8 clonotypes in ibrutinib-treated CLL. Study summary: The patient breakdown showed some eleven relapsed/refractory and roughly 14 treatment-naive cases, with some 18 IGHV unmutated.

Data came from immunoSEQ multiplex PCR; TCRdb stores just in-frame clones and leaves some out. This table holds about 50,000 clones, around three fifths found once. Notes on the study in general: Baseline clonality was higher than in age-matched healthy donors and moved in step with circulating CD8+ T-cell counts. Clonality showed a rise at ibrutinib response that reversed toward baseline at progression.

Looked up from germline, CDR1 is MNHEY and CDR2 is SMNVEV (reference sequence). The CDR3 has 16 residues. V was pared by 5 bases and J by 4 bases, with 9 bases of the junction left unmatched. This clone has more than one count but fewer than ten. Its antigen is still unknown. The rearrangement uses TRBV27 and TRBJ2-3; 10 bases map to TRBD2. The sequence was obtained from a human donor with chronic lymphocytic leukemia. The input for sequencing was PBMCs, taken after 24 months of ibrutinib treatment. CDR3 bases: TGTGCCAGCAGTCCTCTAGCGGGGGAGGTAGCAGATACGCAGTATTTT. Translated, it gives CASSPLAGEVADTQYF.